A single T cell receptor beta chain is shown here with its context. Its antigen remains unidentified. Sample-barcoded 5' priming and a J-beta primer mix drove a second PCR of about 7 to 11 cycles. From the 5' RACE reads, TCRdb called clonotypes with MiXCR, one entry per CDR3 protein. This sample yields 700,000 or so distinct CDR3 sequences, of which 40% to 50% are seen a single time; about 32% belongs to the top ten. Per-sample PBMC isolation yielded at least 6.5 million cells. Total RNA extraction produced at least 6 micrograms (per sample) for the study. This record belongs to a study of blood T cells in healthy people across ages. Findings of the study overall: Unsorted PBMC material precluded a definitive naive versus antigen-experienced comparison. Per-million-T-cell TCR beta diversity fell roughly linearly with age.

The CDR3 is 13 residues long. Germline trimming cut 7 bases from V and 8 bases from J; bases unmatched to any gene: 6. CDR1 is MGHDK and CDR2 is SYGVNS in the germline V gene. The sequencing sample was made of blood. The chain uses TRBV25-1 and TRBJ2-1, with 9 bases matching TRBD2. The clonotype originates from a man older than 75 in good health. The CDR3 protein is CASTLAGKHEQFF. In DNA, the CDR3 is TGTGCCAGCACCCTAGCGGGAAAACATGAGCAGTTCTTC.